Below, 30 T cell receptor beta chains from the same sample are listed, as sequenced in a study of cytomegalovirus exposure and HLA in healthy donors. The PCR employed 60 Vbeta primers together with 13 Jbeta primers. The repertoire was sequenced with immunoSEQ multiplex PCR; TCRdb's copy has only in-frame clones and lacks some. The data show about 200,000 clones, 79% seen once. The sequencing sample was made of PBMCs. The receptors originated from a woman under 40 in good health and CMV-seropositive.

This rearrangement joins TRBV14 to TRBJ1-1; D is possibly TRBD1 (5 bases). Germline-derived CDR1 and CDR2 are SGHDN and FVKESK. The V and J ends lost 0 bases and 9 bases respectively, with 8 bases between them. CDR3 length: 12 amino acids. Here the CDR3 reads CASSQDRTKAFF. CDR3 DNA sequence: TGTGCCAGCAGCCAAGACAGGACAAAAGCTTTCTTT. Based on the CDR3 plus reference TRBV14 and TRBJ1-1, the full variable domain is EAGVTQFPSHSVIEKGQTVTLRCDPISGHDNLYWYRRVMGKEIKFLLHFVKESKQDESGMPNNRFLAERTGGTYSTLKVQPAELEDSGVYFCASSQDRTKAFFGQGTRLTVV.

The chain joins TRBV19 to TRBJ2-7; 8 nucleotides line up with TRBD2. The CDR3 sequence is 13 residues long. CDR1 and CDR2 from the germline V gene are LNHDA and SQIVND (reference sequence). Trimming at V came to 5 bases and at J to 2 bases, leaving 2 bases not matched to a gene. The CDR3 region has the DNA TGTGCCAGTAGTCCGGGAGGGACCTACGAGCAGTACTTC. Its protein product is CASSPGGTYEQYF.

The chain is built from TRBV5-5 and TRBJ2-7, with D tentatively TRBD1 (5 bases). V was shortened by 0 bases and J by 3 bases, with 10 bases between the two germline ends. Per the germline V gene, CDR1 is SGHKS and CDR2 is YYEKEE (reference sequence). The CDR3 has 14 amino acids. The chain's CDR3 is CASSLEGNLYEQYF. The CDR3 DNA reads TGTGCCAGCAGCTTGGAGGGGAACCTCTACGAGCAGTACTTC.

The V gene is TRBV5-6, the J gene TRBJ2-5; D unresolved. The J call is doubtful: the DNA matches TRBJ2-7 better. Germline V CDR1 and CDR2: SGHDT, YYEEEE. The CDR3 loop spans 15 amino acids. The chain's CDR3 is CASSLGVAVSYEQYF. DNA of the CDR3: TGTGCCAGCAGCTTGGGAGTCGCCGTTTCCTACGAGCAGTACTTC.

This chain joins TRBV4-3 and TRBJ2-4; D might be TRBD2 (7 bases). The germline V gene has CDR1 LGHNA and CDR2 YSLEER. This CDR3 is 22 amino acids long. The V and J ends lost 0 bases and 3 bases respectively, with 30 bases between them. For the CDR3, the DNA is TGCGCCAGCAGCCAAGATCCGATGGGTTGGGGGGGCTGGCGGGTCGGCAAAAACATTCAGTACTTC. This gives the protein CASSQDPMGWGGWRVGKNIQYF.

The rearrangement uses TRBV4-1 and TRBJ2-7; tentative D call: TRBD1 (6 bases). The V end lost 1 base, the J end lost 3 bases, and 22 bases lay between the germline ends. Per the germline V gene, CDR1 is MGHRA and CDR2 is YSYEKL. The CDR3 runs 18 residues. The CDR3 DNA is TGCGCCAGCAGCCAAGGATGGCCCCCACAGGGCTTTAACTACGAGCAGTACTTC. Protein sequence: CASSQGWPPQGFNYEQYF.

The chain couples TRBV5-1 to TRBJ2-7, with 9 bases aligning to TRBD1. J gave up 6 bases and V 0 bases, and 7 bases lay outside the gene matches. This CDR3 comprises 15 residues. Germline V gene sequence: CDR1 SGHRS, CDR2 YFSETQ. CDR3 DNA: TGCGCCAGCAGCTTGGCCAGGGACAGGGCGTTCGAGCAGTACTTC. It is translated as CASSLARDRAFEQYF.

The chain uses TRBV11-3 and TRBJ2-3; D is undetermined. The CDR3 length is 13 residues. Germline V gene data show CDR1 as SGHNT and CDR2 as YENEEA. V shed 5 bases and J shed 4 bases, with 10 bases lying between them. CDR3 sequence reads: CASSPTGPDTQYF. The DNA for the CDR3 is TGTGCCAGCAGCCCTACTGGGCCAGATACGCAGTATTTT. Filled out from reference TRBV11-3 and TRBJ2-3, the complete variable domain reads EAGVVQSPRYKIIEKKQPVAFWCNPISGHNTLYWYLQNLGQGPELLIRYENEEAVDDSQLPKDRFSAERLKGVDSTLKIQPAELGDSAVYLCASSPTGPDTQYFGPGTRLTVL.

V usage is TRBV4-3 and J usage is TRBJ1-2, with 7 positions matching TRBD1. CDR1 is LGHNA and CDR2 is YSLEER in the germline V gene. The V and J ends lost 1 base and 4 bases, in that order; junction bases with no gene match: 6. This CDR3 contains 15 residues. The CDR3 bases are TGCGCCAGCAGCCAAGTCTTTCCAGGGGGCTATGGCTACACCTTC. This translates into CASSQVFPGGYGYTF.

This chain uses TRBV21-1 with TRBJ2-5; the D call of TRBD2 is as the table states it, not checked on the DNA. TRBV21-1 is tagged as a pseudogene. CDR3 size: 14 residues. The DNA of the CDR3 is TGTGCCAGCAGCAACGGGAGCCCACGGGAGACCCAGTACTTC. This translates into CASSNGSPRETQYF.

This chain links TRBV9 with TRBJ2-2, with D tentatively TRBD1 (8 bases). This CDR3 is 13 amino acids long. Trimming left V 6 bases short and J 6 bases short, with 12 bases between. The germline V gene has CDR1 SGDLS and CDR2 YYNGEE. The CDR3 sequence: CASTTGGAGELFF. CDR3 DNA: TGTGCCAGCACAACAGGGGGGGCCGGGGAGCTGTTTTTT.

The J gene is TRBJ2-7, the V gene TRBV28, with TRBD1 matching over 9 bases. Per the germline V gene, CDR1 is MDHEN and CDR2 is SYDVKM. Trimming at V came to 7 bases and at J to 2 bases, leaving 3 bases not matched to a gene. The CDR3 totals 13 residues. The CDR3 DNA reads TGTGCCAGCATAGGGACAGGGACCTACGAGCAGTACTTC. Translated, it gives CASIGTGTYEQYF.

The chain couples TRBV25-1 to TRBJ1-2; tentatively, D is TRBD1 (6 bases). The germline V and J ends were trimmed by 4 bases and 7 bases, with 19 bases remaining between them. The CDR3 has 15 residues. Germline V gives CDR1 MGHDK, CDR2 SYGVNS. CDR3 sequence reads: CASSVGTLAVGGYTF. DNA for the CDR3: TGTGCCAGCAGTGTCGGGACACTGGCTGTGGGTGGCTACACCTTC.

V and J are TRBV7-2 and TRBJ2-2; D might be TRBD2 (5 bases). CDR3 length equals 15 residues. The ends were cut back, 8 bases at V and 0 bases at J, with 13 bases in the middle. In germline, CDR1 is SGHTA, CDR2 FQGNSA. This CDR3 reads CASLTWGANTGELFF. In DNA, the CDR3 is TGTGCCAGCCTCACCTGGGGAGCGAACACCGGGGAGCTGTTTTTT.

The V gene is TRBV6-5, the J gene TRBJ2-7; D is perhaps TRBD1 (5 bases). CDR1 and CDR2 (germline): MNHEY, SVGAGI. V was pared by 2 bases and J by 3 bases, with 11 bases between. The CDR3 has 14 residues. CDR3 DNA sequence: TGTGCCAGCAGTTACGGGCAGGGTTTCTACGAGCAGTACTTC. Protein product: CASSYGQGFYEQYF.

CDR3 loop: CASSLGAGAGGYEQYF. CDR3 in DNA: TGTGCCAGCAGCTTAGGGGCCGGAGCGGGGGGCTACGAGCAGTACTTC. The chain recombines TRBV7-8 with TRBJ2-7; 9 positions match TRBD2. The germline V gene has CDR1 SGHVS and CDR2 FQNEAQ. V lost 1 base, J lost 3 bases, and 7 bases stayed unmatched. The CDR3 totals 16 residues.

The chain has TRBV6-6 and TRBJ1-1; D perhaps matches TRBD1 (5 bases). CDR1 is MNHNY, CDR2 SVGAGI, per germline (reference sequence). The CDR3 is made up of 14 amino acids. V lost 5 bases, J lost 0 bases, and 10 bases lay in between. CDR3 bases: TGTGCCAGCAGTCGACAGAGCCTGAACACTGAAGCTTTCTTT. Protein product: CASSRQSLNTEAFF.

V gene TRBV5-5 combines with J gene TRBJ1-1, with a possible D match to TRBD1 (6 bases). Germline V lookup: CDR1 SGHKS, CDR2 YYEKEE (reference sequence). The CDR3 contains 14 residues. V lost 2 bases to trimming and J lost 1 base, with 9 bases between them. The CDR3 reads CASSLVQGNTEAFF. In nucleotides, the CDR3 is TGTGCCAGCAGCTTAGTACAGGGGAACACTGAAGCTTTCTTT.

The chain employs TRBV7-2 and TRBJ2-7; D is unresolved. Germline-derived CDR1 and CDR2 are SGHTA and FQGNSA. The V end was cut by 4 bases, the J end by 2 bases, with 12 bases between. CDR3 length equals 14 residues. The CDR3, as DNA: TGTGCCAGCAGCTCTGACTTTTCTCCCTACGAGCAGTACTTC. Its translation: CASSSDFSPYEQYF.

This chain joins TRBV11-2 and TRBJ2-4, with D perhaps TRBD2 (5 bases). V dropped 5 bases and J dropped 3 bases, with 20 bases sitting between them. Germline loops: CDR1 SGHAT, CDR2 FQNNGV. The CDR3 covers 17 residues. The CDR3: CASSEGWSTRDKNIQYF. CDR3 coding DNA: TGTGCCAGCAGCGAAGGGTGGTCGACGAGGGACAAAAACATTCAGTACTTC. Supplemented by reference TRBV11-2 and TRBJ2-4, the full variable domain reads EAGVAQSPRYKIIEKRQSVAFWCNPISGHATLYWYQQILGQGPKLLIQFQNNGVVDDSQLPKDRFSAERLKGVDSTLKIQPAKLEDSAVYLCASSEGWSTRDKNIQYFGAGTRLSVL.

Many counts were recorded for this clone. The V gene is TRBV11-3, the J gene TRBJ1-6; maybe TRBD1 (6 bases). The V and J ends lost 0 bases and 14 bases respectively, with 11 bases between them. The CDR3 is 13 amino acids. Germline V CDR1 and CDR2: SGHNT, YENEEA. The chain's CDR3 is CASSLDLGAALHF. CDR3 bases: TGTGCCAGCAGCTTAGATCTGGGGGCGGCCCTCCACTTT.

The rearrangement uses TRBV11-2 and TRBJ2-3; 8 bases agree with TRBD1. J was trimmed by 6 bases and V by 1 base; bases with no gene match: 3. The germline gives CDR1 SGHAT, CDR2 FQNNGV. There are 14 residues in the CDR3. CDR3 protein: CASSLVDRVDTQYF. CDR3 sequence (DNA): TGTGCCAGCAGCTTAGTGGACAGGGTGGATACGCAGTATTTT. Looking up the rest from reference TRBV11-2 and TRBJ2-3 gives the full variable domain: EAGVAQSPRYKIIEKRQSVAFWCNPISGHATLYWYQQILGQGPKLLIQFQNNGVVDDSQLPKDRFSAERLKGVDSTLKIQPAKLEDSAVYLCASSLVDRVDTQYFGPGTRLTVL.

Details on this clone: Other nucleotide sequences in the sample specify the same CDR3. The rearrangement links TRBV5-1 to TRBJ2-7; 8 nucleotides agree with TRBD2. After removal of 4 bases from V and 3 bases from J, the junction contained 9 bases not matched to a gene. Germline V gene lookup returns CDR1 SGHRS and CDR2 YFSETQ. This CDR3 is built from 15 residues. The CDR3 region has the DNA TGCGCCAGCAGCCACTCACCGGGACTAGTCTACGAGCAGTACTTC. Its protein is CASSHSPGLVYEQYF.

The rearrangement joins TRBV6-6 to TRBJ1-2; maybe TRBD1 (5 bases). Germline values: CDR1 MNHNY, CDR2 SVGAGI (reference sequence). The length of the CDR3 is 14 residues. The V end was cut by 6 bases, the J end by 3 bases, with 14 bases between. The CDR3 protein is CASSRQLTDYGYTF. The CDR3, as DNA: TGTGCCAGCAGCCGACAGCTTACGGACTATGGCTACACCTTC.

The chain links TRBV29-1 to TRBJ2-2; 9 nucleotides match TRBD1. V shed 7 bases and J 2 bases; nucleotides not matched to a gene: 5. The CDR3 totals 14 residues. The germline CDR1 and CDR2 sequences are SQVTM and ANQGSEA. CDR3 residues: CSGYRGRNTGELFF. The CDR3 nucleotides read TGCAGCGGGTACAGGGGGCGCAACACCGGGGAGCTGTTTTTT.

This clone showed up just once. The chain has TRBV4-3 and TRBJ1-1, with D possibly TRBD1 on 6 matching bases. V was pared by 0 bases and J by 2 bases, with 10 bases between. CDR1 is LGHNA, CDR2 YSLEER, per germline. The CDR3 sequence is 15 residues long. CDR3 nucleotides: TGCGCCAGCAGCCAAGATATCAGGGGCAACACTGAAGCTTTCTTT. As protein: CASSQDIRGNTEAFF.

This sequence joins TRBV9 and TRBJ2-1; 7 positions match TRBD1. The germline gives CDR1 SGDLS, CDR2 YYNGEE. V was pared by 3 bases and J by 5 bases, with 8 bases of the junction left unmatched. The CDR3 loop spans 15 amino acids. The CDR3 DNA reads TGTGCCAGCAGCGGCGAACAGGGGTTCCACAATGAGCAGTTCTTC. It yields the protein CASSGEQGFHNEQFF.

This rearrangement joins TRBV11-2 to TRBJ1-5; D may be TRBD1 (5 bases). The V gene lost 1 base and the J gene lost 7 bases, with 14 bases spanning the gap. The CDR3 runs to 15 residues. Germline CDR1 reads SGHAT; CDR2 reads FQNNGV. CDR3 DNA: TGTGCCAGCAGCTTAGGCCCCGGGGGGTACCAGCCCCAGCATTTT. It encodes CASSLGPGGYQPQHF.

This chain links TRBV9 with TRBJ2-6, with 10 nucleotides matching TRBD1. Germline-derived CDR1 and CDR2 are SGDLS and YYNGEE. This CDR3 is 18 amino acids long. The V gene end was trimmed by 4 bases and the J gene end by 4 bases; junction bases not matched to a gene: 11. The chain's CDR3 is CASSPLWGQGSGANVLTF. The CDR3 DNA is TGTGCCAGCAGCCCTCTCTGGGGACAGGGGTCCGGGGCCAACGTCCTGACTTTC.

This chain links TRBV29-1 with TRBJ1-2; 10 bases agree with TRBD1. This CDR3 is 14 amino acids long. The junction had 6 bases not matched to a gene; V was cut back by 4 bases and J by 4 bases. The germline V gene has CDR1 SQVTM and CDR2 ANQGSEA. The CDR3 DNA is TGCAGCGTTGTTCGGGACAGGGGAGGCTATGGCTACACCTTC. The encoded protein is CSVVRDRGGYGYTF.